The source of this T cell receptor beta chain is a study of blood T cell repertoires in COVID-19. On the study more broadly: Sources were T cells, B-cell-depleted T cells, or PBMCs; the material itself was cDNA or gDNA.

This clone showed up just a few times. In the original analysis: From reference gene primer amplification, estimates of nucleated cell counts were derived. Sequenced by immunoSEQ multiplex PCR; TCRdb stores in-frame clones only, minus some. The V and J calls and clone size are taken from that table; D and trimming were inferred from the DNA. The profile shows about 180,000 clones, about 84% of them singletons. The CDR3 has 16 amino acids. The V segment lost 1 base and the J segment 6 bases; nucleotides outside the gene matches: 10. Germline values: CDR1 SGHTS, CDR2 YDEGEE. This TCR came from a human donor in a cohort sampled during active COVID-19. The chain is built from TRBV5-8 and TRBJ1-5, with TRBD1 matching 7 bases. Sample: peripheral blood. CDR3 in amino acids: CASSLLSRGISQPQHF. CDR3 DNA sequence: TGTGCCAGCAGCTTGTTGTCCAGGGGGATATCTCAGCCCCAGCATTTT. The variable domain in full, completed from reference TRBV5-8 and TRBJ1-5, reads EAGVTQSPTHLIKTRGQQATLRCSPISGHTSVYWYQQALGLGLQFLLWYDEGEERNRGNFPPRFSGRQFPNYSSELNVNALELEDSALYLCASSLLSRGISQPQHFGDGTRLSIL.